This is a list of T cell receptor beta chains from one sample in a study of T cells in Graves' hyperthyroidism and ophthalmopathy. TCRdb reanalysed the multiplex PCR reads using MiXCR and keeps one entry per CDR3 protein. The table shows under 400,000 distinct CDR3 sequences, with roughly 13% occurring only once. Input material: blood. The receptors here all came from a woman younger than 30 with Graves' hyperthyroidism. CDR3s include the opening cysteine and the closing phenylalanine or tryptophan. Each record gives: J gene, clone size, D gene, V gene, CDR3 DNA, CDR3 protein. D genes are given only for firm matches. Size is omitted from some rows. Given values are once, few, many or a class for expanded clones.

TRBJ2-7 few - TRBV11-2 TGTGCCAGCAGCTTAGATCGGGGAACAGGGAGAGAGCAGTACTTC CASSLDRGTGREQYF
TRBJ2-5 - TRBD2 TRBV5-1 TGCGCCAGCAGCGCCGGGACTAGCTCATCGGAGACCCAGTACTTC CASSAGTSSSETQYF
TRBJ1-1 many - TRBV20-1 TGCAGTGCTAGAGAATATCGAGGGGATTTGAACACTGAAGCTTTCTTT CSAREYRGDLNTEAFF
TRBJ2-3 many - TRBV2 TGTGCCAGCATCACCCGCAGGGACTTAGATACGCAGTATTTT CASITRRDLDTQYF
TRBJ2-5 many TRBD2 TRBV3-1 TGTGCCAGCAGCCAAGGACTAGCGGGGGGTGAGACCCAGTACTTC CASSQGLAGGETQYF
TRBJ2-1 many - TRBV2 TGTGCCAGCAGTGAAGTTTGGCTAGCGAGCTCCAATGAGCAGTTCTTC CASSEVWLASSNEQFF
TRBJ1-1 - - TRBV11-1 TGTGCCAGCAGCTTATCCTGGCGGGTGGGAACTGAAGCTTTCTTT CASSLSWRVGTEAFF
TRBJ2-2 - - TRBV5-1 TGCGCCAGCAGCTTAACCAGGGAGCTGTTTTTT CASSLTRELFF
TRBJ2-5 many - TRBV27 TGTGCCAGCAGGCCTTTAGCAGGGGTCGAGACCCAGTACTTC CASRPLAGVETQYF
TRBJ2-2 many TRBD1 TRBV12-3/TRBV12-4 TGTGCCAGCACCGTACCGTTAGCACACAGGGGCCTGGTCGGGGAGCTGTTTTTT CASTVPLAHRGLVGELFF
TRBJ1-4 many - TRBV4-3 TGCGCCAGCAGCCAAGATAGGGGCCCACTGGAAAAACTGTTTTTT CASSQDRGPLEKLFF
TRBJ2-2 - - TRBV20-1 TGCAGTGCTCGAGCGCTGGAGCGCCCCGGGGAGCTGTTTTTT CSARALERPGELFF
TRBJ2-3 many TRBD2 TRBV7-9 TGTGCCAGCAGCCCGAGACTAGCGGGAGGGCCCACAGATACGCAGTATTTT CASSPRLAGGPTDTQYF
TRBJ2-5 few TRBD1 TRBV9 TGTGCCAGCAGCTCGCGGACAGGGATGATGGGAGAGACCCAGTACTTC CASSSRTGMMGETQYF
TRBJ2-6 few TRBD1 TRBV9 TGTGCCAGCACTCTGAGGACAGGGGGGGACTCTGGGGCCAACGTCCTGACTTTC CASTLRTGGDSGANVLTF
TRBJ2-7 many - TRBV2 TGTGCCAGCCAGCGACAGGACCCCCGCTACGAGCAGTACTTC CASQRQDPRYEQYF